This is a list of T cell receptor beta chains from one sample in a study of cytomegalovirus exposure and HLA in healthy donors. Generated by immunoSEQ multiplex PCR, the TCRdb table keeps only in-frame clones and is missing some. The listing contains 60,000 to 80,000 clones. What was sequenced was PBMCs. The receptors were gathered from a man aged 35 to 55 in good health and CMV-seronegative. CDR3s include the opening cysteine and the closing phenylalanine or tryptophan.

TRBJ2-3	12	TRBV27	CASRTMTDTQYF
TRBJ1-6	16	TRBV2	CASSEGRRSYNSPLHF
TRBJ2-7	14	TRBV7-9	CASSLTGGTYEQYF
TRBJ2-1	15	TRBV7-8	CASSPGTSGNNEQFF
TRBJ1-1	11	TRBV4-1	CASSQTGTTFF
TRBJ1-1	13	TRBV6-5	CASSYRVNTEAFF
TRBJ1-2	14	TRBV6-5	CASSRQGGGDGYTF
TRBJ2-1	14	TRBV7-2	CASSPGPGNNEQFF
TRBJ2-7	17	TRBV4-3	CASSQHLGGGEGYEQYF
TRBJ1-6	14	TRBV5-6	CASSLGTGQSPLHF
TRBJ2-2	17	TRBV28	CASSLWVGAGDIGELFF
TRBJ1-1	13	TRBV2	CASCGEVNTEAFF
TRBJ2-1	11	TRBV20-1	CSATGGNEQFF
TRBJ1-1	14	TRBV29-1	CSVTTWTGGTEAFF
TRBJ1-5	19	TRBV28	CASTDLTGKQINRNQPQHF
TRBJ1-1	13	TRBV7-9	CASSLGTAPGGFF
TRBJ2-7	14	TRBV7-8	CASSGDRGYGEQYF
TRBJ1-4	13	TRBV2	CASNFRLQEKLFF
TRBJ1-1	15	TRBV7-2	CASSLESGGVTEAFF
TRBJ2-6	16	TRBV6-6	CASSLTSGSGANVLTF
TRBJ2-7	16	TRBV7-9	CASIYALAGLIYEQYF
TRBJ1-6	12	TRBV12-5	CASRGSHSPLHF
TRBJ1-2	16	TRBV7-6	CASSPTGKELGYGYTF
TRBJ1-5	16	TRBV19	CASSRPGQGMDQPQHF
TRBJ2-5	13	TRBV2	CAEQGALQETQYF
TRBJ2-7	17	TRBV14	CASSQDRDKPGPYEQYF
TRBJ2-1	15	TRBV18	CASSPPKSSYNEQFF
TRBJ2-7	12	TRBV18	CASSDTGGEQYF
TRBJ2-3	18	TRBV15	CATSRDKTSGERTDTQYF
TRBJ1-1	13	TRBV5-4	CASSWGRDSTAFF
TRBJ1-6	14	TRBV5-6	CASSLRAVNSPLHF
TRBJ2-2	17	TRBV7-2	CASSLVATGLGTGELFF
TRBJ2-7	16	TRBV19	CASSSRTSGRFHEQYF